The 24 T cell receptor beta chains below were found in one sample sequenced in a study of T cells in women clearing cervical HPV infection. Assay: immunoSEQ multiplex PCR; the TCRdb copy retains only in-frame clones and omits some. Its table records 25,000 to 35,000 clones. Material for sequencing was blood buffy coat. Every receptor here comes from a woman aged 18 to 69 with a cervical HPV16 infection that either progressed to CIN3+ or cleared (not recorded which).

Turning to this clone: The observed sequence ends 3 residues before the CDR3 terminus, with the missing tail filled in from the germline J gene. This chain links TRBV2 with TRBJ2-7, with 10 bases identical to TRBD2. J was trimmed by 4 bases and V by 1 base; bases with no gene match: 13. Germline lookup yields CDR1 SNHLY and CDR2 FYNNEI. The CDR3 covers 18 residues. CDR3 DNA, as far as it was read: TGTGCCAGCAGTGAAGAACGAGGTGGGCTAGCGGGAGTTTACGAG. It codes for CASSEERGGLAGVYE. The full CDR3 sequence reads CASSEERGGLAGVYEQYF.

Note on this clone: The observed sequence ends 3 residues before the CDR3 terminus, with the missing tail filled in from the germline J gene. V usage is TRBV9 and J usage is TRBJ2-7, with 8 bases matching TRBD1. Germline V CDR1 and CDR2: SGDLS, YYNGEE. Trimming cost V 0 bases and J 0 bases; bases outside gene matches: 2. The CDR3 is 15 amino acids. The CDR3 loop reads CASSVGQGRSYEQYF. The covered CDR3 bases are TGTGCCAGCAGCGTAGGACAGGGGCGCTCCTACGAG.

Turning to this clone: Read data end 3 residues before the CDR3 end; the end is taken from the germline J gene. The chain carries TRBV7-9 and TRBJ2-2, with D maybe TRBD2 (6 bases). The germline gives CDR1 SEHNR, CDR2 FQNEAQ (reference sequence). This CDR3 is built from 15 residues. The V gene lost 4 bases and the J gene lost 6 bases, with 15 bases spanning the gap. The CDR3 bases that were read are TGTGCCAGCAGCTACTTGCTAGGAGGGGCCGGGGAG. Translated: CASSYLLGGAGE. From start to end, the CDR3 is CASSYLLGGAGELFF.

Points on this clone: The CDR3 end falls 3 residues outside the read, so it is completed with the germline J gene. The chain uses TRBV30 and TRBJ2-3; the D is unclear. CDR1 and CDR2 (germline): GTSNPN, SVGIG (reference sequence). The length of the CDR3 is 14 residues. Trimming removed 3 bases at V and 2 bases at J, with 12 bases between. The CDR3 sequence: CAWRAYADTDTQYF. The sequenced part of the CDR3 DNA is TGTGCCTGGAGAGCGTATGCGGACACAGATACG.

Comment on this clone: The read terminates 3 residues ahead of where the CDR3 ends, so the germline J gene completes it. The V gene is TRBV19, the J gene TRBJ2-1; TRBD1 might be the D (6 bases). Trimming removed 4 bases from V and 0 bases from J, with 22 bases in between. The CDR3 extends over 19 amino acids. Germline V gene sequence: CDR1 LNHDA, CDR2 SQIVND (reference sequence). CDR3 DNA, as far as it was read: TGTGCCAGTAGTAAGACGGGCCCCTCTAACAGGGCCTCCTACAATGAG. Translating gives CASSKTGPSNRASYNE. Given in full, the CDR3 is CASSKTGPSNRASYNEQFF.

Worth noting for this clone: With the read ending 3 residues before the CDR3 end, the germline J gene is used to fill in that end. This sequence joins TRBV18 and TRBJ2-7, with 8 bases fitting TRBD2. Germline assignment: CDR1 KGHSH and CDR2 LQKENI. This CDR3 has 14 residues. V lost 3 bases to trimming and J lost 2 bases; unmatched junction nucleotides: 3. CDR3 bases read: TGTGCCAGCTCACCCGGAGCGGGAGCCTACGAG. Translating it yields CASSPGAGAYE. The whole CDR3 sequence is CASSPGAGAYEQYF.

The DNA read from the CDR3 is TGTGCCAGCAGCTTACGACAGAACACAGATACG. Its protein is CASSLRQNTDT. The complete CDR3 sequence is CASSLRQNTDTQYF. The rearrangement links TRBV5-4 to TRBJ2-3, with D possibly TRBD1 on 5 matching bases. The DNA ends 3 residues before the CDR3 does, and the rest of the CDR3 is filled in from the germline J gene. Germline CDR1 is SGHNT and CDR2 is YYREEE (reference sequence). The V gene lost 2 bases and the J gene lost 2 bases, with 9 bases spanning the gap. This CDR3 is 14 amino acids long.

A word on this clone: The read ends 3 residues shy of where the CDR3 ends; the end is completed using the germline J gene. This sequence joins TRBV14 and TRBJ1-2; D unclear. This CDR3 region has 15 residues. Germline V gene sequence: CDR1 SGHDN, CDR2 FVKESK. CDR3 protein: CASSQASGPHNDYTF. The sequenced part of the CDR3 DNA is TGTGCCAGCAGCCAAGCTAGCGGGCCGCACAATGAC.

About this clone itself: With the read ending 3 residues before the CDR3 end, the germline J gene is used to fill in that end. The chain couples TRBV20-1 to TRBJ1-2, with a possible D match to TRBD1 (6 bases). CDR1 is DFQATT, CDR2 SNEGSKA, per germline (reference sequence). The CDR3 has 14 amino acids. The ends were cut back, 3 bases at V and 2 bases at J, with 13 bases in the middle. The CDR3 loop reads CSASLGHQNYGYTF. The sequenced part of the CDR3 DNA is TGCAGTGCTAGTTTGGGACACCAAAACTATGGC.

For this clone: The CDR3 end falls 3 residues outside the read, so it is completed with the germline J gene. J is TRBJ2-5 and V is TRBV14; no reliable D call. The V and J ends lost 3 bases and 4 bases respectively, with 15 bases between them. Germline V gene sequence: CDR1 SGHDN, CDR2 FVKESK. The CDR3 extends over 15 amino acids. CDR3 DNA (partial): TGTGCCAGCAGCCAGCAGACTCTGACGGGAGAGACC. Its translation is CASSQQTLTGET. The full-length CDR3 reads as CASSQQTLTGETQYF.

The CDR3 bases that were read are TGTGCCAGCAGCGTAGCCGCGACAGGGGGCTTTGTCGAG. It translates to CASSVAATGGFVE. The CDR3 in its entirety is CASSVAATGGFVEQYF. The V call is TRBV9, the J call TRBJ2-7; 10 positions match TRBD1. Coverage ceases 3 residues before the CDR3 finishes, and the germline J gene fills in the end. V gave up 0 bases and J gave up 6 bases; unmatched junction bases: 9. CDR1 SGDLS and CDR2 YYNGEE come from the germline V gene. This CDR3 region has 16 residues.

On this clone: The observed sequence ends 3 residues before the CDR3 terminus, with the missing tail filled in from the germline J gene. V is TRBV7-7 and J is TRBJ1-2; D not resolved. CDR1 SSHAT and CDR2 FNYEAQ come from the germline V gene (reference sequence). The CDR3 totals 13 residues. CDR3 DNA (partial): TGTGCCAGCAGCCTAGGGAGGGCCAATGAC. The encoded protein is CASSLGRAND. The entire CDR3 protein reads CASSLGRANDYTF.

As to this clone: The CDR3 is cut off 3 residues early in the read; its end comes from the germline J gene. The chain links TRBV7-9 to TRBJ1-2; D not certain. The germline gives CDR1 SEHNR, CDR2 FQNEAQ (reference sequence). V lost 5 bases, J lost 7 bases, and 17 bases lay in between. The CDR3 is 14 amino acids. This CDR3 is CASSRAEGSGGYTF. CDR3 bases read: TGTGCCAGCAGCCGAGCGGAGGGCTCGGGTGGC.

The chain's CDR3 is CASSPGQGLEKLFF. Incomplete CDR3 DNA: TGTGCCAGTAGTCCGGGACAGGGGCTGGAAAAG. This chain joins TRBV19 and TRBJ2-2; 10 bases agree with TRBD1. The read stops 3 residues short of the end of the CDR3; the missing end is completed from the germline J gene. In germline, CDR1 is LNHDA, CDR2 SQIVND (reference sequence). This CDR3 is 14 amino acids long.

Comments on this clone: The read ends 3 residues before the CDR3 terminus; that terminus is restored from the germline J gene. This chain uses TRBV19 with TRBJ1-5; possibly TRBD1 for D (6 bases). This CDR3 is built from 16 residues. V was cut by 2 bases and J by 2 bases, with 13 bases left in between. Germline V lookup: CDR1 LNHDA, CDR2 SQIVND (reference sequence). The CDR3: CASSIRQDGRNQPQHF. CDR3 DNA (partial): TGTGCCAGTAGTATACGACAGGACGGTCGCAATCAGCCC.

For this clone: The CDR3 end falls 3 residues outside the read, so it is completed with the germline J gene. V gene TRBV7-6 combines with J gene TRBJ2-1, with 13 bases fitting TRBD2. The ends lost 5 bases at V and 0 bases at J; junction bases unmatched: 7. Germline CDR1 is SGHVS and CDR2 is FNYEAQ. This CDR3 contains 18 residues. The DNA read from the CDR3 is TGTGCCAGCAGCCTAGGGACTAGCGGGATCAGCTCCTACAATGAG. It encodes CASSLGTSGISSYNE. The CDR3, in full, reads CASSLGTSGISSYNEQFF.

Note on this clone: Coverage ceases 3 residues before the CDR3 finishes, and the germline J gene fills in the end. The chain uses TRBV19 and TRBJ2-7, with 8 bases lining up with TRBD1. J lost 3 bases, V lost 8 bases, and 9 bases had no gene match. The CDR3 runs 14 residues. CDR1 and CDR2 from the germline V gene are LNHDA and SQIVND (reference sequence). The CDR3 bases that were read are TGTGCCAGTGGGAGTTCAGGGGGCGGCTACGAG. As protein: CASGSSGGGYE. The CDR3 reads in full as CASGSSGGGYEQYF. The entire variable domain, with the rest obtained from reference TRBV19 and TRBJ2-7, is as follows: DGGITQSPKYLFRKEGQNVTLSCEQNLNHDAMYWYRQDPGQGLRLIYYSQIVNDFQKGDIAEGYSVSREKKESFPLTVTSAQKNPTAFYLCASGSSGGGYEQYFGPGTRLTVT.

The CDR3 is CASSSSSNTEAFF. CDR3 DNA, as far as it was read: TGTGCCAGCAGCTCCTCCTCCAACACTGAA. This chain uses TRBV7-6 with TRBJ1-1, with D unresolved. The missing CDR3 end, 3 residues past where the read stops, is filled in from the germline J gene. The CDR3 totals 13 residues. Trimming took 4 bases from V and 2 from J, leaving 8 bases between them. The germline V gene encodes CDR1 SGHVS and CDR2 FNYEAQ.

A note on this clone: The read comes to an end 3 residues before the CDR3 does, leaving the germline J gene to fill in the end. The chain carries TRBV20-1 and TRBJ1-1; 7 bases are a match to TRBD1. Germline CDR1 DFQATT, CDR2 SNEGSKA (reference sequence). The CDR3 spans 13 residues. The CDR3 loop reads CSARDEGGSLAFF. The covered CDR3 bases are TGCAGTGCTAGAGATGAAGGGGGCTCTCTC.

As for this clone: The read falls 3 residues short of the CDR3 end, and the missing part is taken from the germline J gene. This chain joins TRBV19 and TRBJ2-7, with 10 bases lining up with TRBD2. The CDR3 has 14 residues. Germline V gives CDR1 LNHDA, CDR2 SQIVND (reference sequence). Unmatched junction bases numbered 6, after V lost 4 bases and J lost 6 bases. CDR3 DNA, as far as it was read: TGTGCCAGTAGTAGGGCTAGCGGGAGTCCCGAG. Its translation is CASSRASGSPE. The full CDR3 reads CASSRASGSPEQYF. The full variable domain, in which reference TRBV19 and TRBJ2-7 provide the parts outside the CDR3, is DGGITQSPKYLFRKEGQNVTLSCEQNLNHDAMYWYRQDPGQGLRLIYYSQIVNDFQKGDIAEGYSVSREKKESFPLTVTSAQKNPTAFYLCASSRASGSPEQYFGPGTRLTVT.

Concerning this clone itself: Coverage ceases 3 residues before the CDR3 finishes, and the germline J gene fills in the end. The chain uses TRBV19 and TRBJ2-7; 8 nucleotides agree with TRBD1. The CDR3 covers 18 residues. V was pared by 0 bases and J by 4 bases, with 14 bases of the junction left unmatched. Per the germline V gene, CDR1 is LNHDA and CDR2 is SQIVND (reference sequence). CDR3 sequence reads: CASSIESGGQGKGYEQYF. CDR3 DNA, as far as it was read: TGTGCCAGTAGTATAGAGAGCGGAGGACAGGGCAAGGGTTACGAG.

As for this clone: The read falls 3 residues short of the CDR3 end, and the missing part is taken from the germline J gene. The J gene is TRBJ1-2, the V gene TRBV19; a possible D gene is TRBD1 (5 bases). The CDR3 covers 15 residues. The germline V gene has CDR1 LNHDA and CDR2 SQIVND (reference sequence). The DNA read from the CDR3 is TGTGCCAGTAGTAAAGGGACTAGCGGGAGTTACGAC. As protein: CASSKGTSGSYD. The full CDR3 reads CASSKGTSGSYDYTF.

Concerning this clone: The read ends 3 residues before the CDR3 terminus; that terminus is restored from the germline J gene. J is TRBJ1-2 and V is TRBV18; D may be TRBD1 (5 bases). Germline CDR1 KGHSH, CDR2 LQKENI. The length of the CDR3 is 16 residues. The CDR3 here is CASSLLSGLEAGDYTF. The covered CDR3 bases are TGTGCCAGCTCACTCCTCTCGGGACTAGAGGCCGGTGAC. The whole variable domain, remainder taken from reference TRBV18 and TRBJ1-2, is NAGVMQNPRHLVRRRGQEARLRCSPMKGHSHVYWYRQLPEEGLKFMVYLQKENIIDESGMPKERFSAEFPKEGPSILRIQQVVRGDSAAYFCASSLLSGLEAGDYTFGSGTRLTVV.

Concerning this clone itself: The read terminates 3 residues ahead of where the CDR3 ends, so the germline J gene completes it. This rearrangement joins TRBV20-1 to TRBJ2-1; 10 bases are a match to TRBD2. The CDR3 is made up of 15 amino acids. Trimming cost V 2 bases and J 4 bases; bases outside gene matches: 5. Looked up from germline, CDR1 is DFQATT and CDR2 is SNEGSKA (reference sequence). CDR3 DNA, as far as it was read: TGCAGTGCTAGACCAACTAGCGGGAAATACAATGAG. Amino acids: CSARPTSGKYNE. The entire CDR3 protein is CSARPTSGKYNEQFF.